The next 32 T cell receptor beta chains were all read from a single sample in a study of blood T cell repertoires in COVID-19. TCRdb's copy holds only in-frame clones and misses some; the assay was immunoSEQ multiplex PCR. This sample yields 200,000 to 250,000 clones, of which 80% to 95% are seen a single time; more than 0.65% belongs to the top ten. The sequenced sample consisted of peripheral blood. These receptors originate from a man between 25 and 39 years old with COVID-19, enrolled during active disease.

This chain uses TRBV5-1 with TRBJ1-1; D gene ambiguous. This CDR3 has 13 residues. V lost 2 bases and J lost 4, with 9 bases in between. Germline CDR1 and CDR2: SGHRS and YFSETQ. This CDR3 reads CASSFGRTTEAFF. The CDR3, as DNA: TGCGCCAGCAGCTTTGGCAGAACCACTGAAGCTTTCTTT.

This chain connects TRBV4-1 to TRBJ1-5, with TRBD1 matching 7 bases. Per the germline V gene, CDR1 is MGHRA and CDR2 is YSYEKL. After removal of 5 bases from V and 0 bases from J, the junction contained 7 bases not matched to a gene. This CDR3 region has 16 residues. The CDR3 DNA reads TGCGCCAGCAGCACGGGACAGCTACATAGCAATCAGCCCCAGCATTTT. The encoded protein is CASSTGQLHSNQPQHF.

The J gene is TRBJ1-1, the V gene TRBV6-5, with a tentative D call TRBD1 (6 bases). Germline values: CDR1 MNHEY, CDR2 SVGAGI. With 6 bases removed from V and 5 bases from J, the gap between germline ends came to 19 bases. This CDR3 comprises 15 residues. The CDR3 region is CASRPRQGIGTEAFF. For the CDR3, the DNA is TGTGCCAGCAGACCCCGTCAGGGGATTGGGACTGAAGCTTTCTTT.

The J gene is TRBJ2-7, the V gene TRBV6-5; 7 bases agree with TRBD1. Germline V gives CDR1 MNHEY, CDR2 SVGAGI. This CDR3 has 15 residues. Trimming took 6 bases from V and 0 from J; bases not matched to a gene: 8. DNA for the CDR3: TGTGCCAGCAGACCCACAGGGGTGAGCTCCTACGAGCAGTACTTC. Encoded protein: CASRPTGVSSYEQYF.

This clone was detected only once. The chain employs TRBV18 and TRBJ1-5, with no clear D. Per the germline V gene, CDR1 is KGHSH and CDR2 is LQKENI. V dropped 4 bases and J dropped 2 bases, with 6 bases sitting between them. The CDR3 runs to 13 residues. The CDR3 sequence: CASSREGNQPQHF. In DNA form, the CDR3 reads TGTGCCAGCTCACGGGAGGGCAATCAGCCCCAGCATTTT.

A few counts support this clone. The gene calls are TRBV4-2 and TRBJ2-6, with a possible D match to TRBD1 (6 bases). Trimming took off 0 bases at V and 0 bases at J, with 15 bases between the two ends. The germline gives CDR1 LGHNA, CDR2 YNFKEQ. This CDR3 has 19 amino acids. CDR3 sequence reads: CASSQDGAGVSSGANVLTF. CDR3 in DNA: TGTGCCAGCAGCCAAGATGGGGCAGGGGTTAGCTCTGGGGCCAACGTCCTGACTTTC.

This clone has only one observation. The chain employs TRBV2 and TRBJ1-6; TRBD1 agrees at 8 bases. The CDR3 length is 15 residues. With V trimmed by 6 bases and J by 5 bases, 6 bases remained unmatched. The germline gives CDR1 SNHLY, CDR2 FYNNEI. CDR3 protein: CASSSLGQDNSPLHF. Written as DNA, the CDR3 is TGTGCCAGCAGCAGCCTGGGACAGGATAATTCACCCCTCCACTTT.

J is TRBJ1-4 and V is TRBV6-6; D is unclear. Between the trimmed V and J ends, which lost 5 bases and 4 bases, there was a span of 20 bases. There are 17 residues in the CDR3. CDR1 is MNHNY, CDR2 SVGAGI, per germline (reference sequence). CDR3: CASSQSGIRRLNEKLFF. CDR3 coding DNA: TGTGCCAGCAGTCAATCCGGGATCCGTAGGCTTAATGAAAAACTGTTTTTT.

The chain recombines TRBV7-2 with TRBJ2-1; 7 nucleotides match TRBD2. V lost 0 bases and J lost 2; bases outside the gene matches: 1. The CDR3 runs to 15 residues. Germline CDR1 SGHTA, CDR2 FQGNSA. CDR3 coding DNA: TGTGCCAGCAGCTTAGCGGCGGGGGCCTACAATGAGCAGTTCTTC. It codes for CASSLAAGAYNEQFF.

The rearrangement joins TRBV7-9 to TRBJ2-5, with TRBD2 matching over 10 bases. Trimming cost V 3 bases and J 5 bases; bases outside gene matches: 3. CDR1 and CDR2 (germline): SEHNR, FQNEAQ (reference sequence). The CDR3 runs to 14 residues. The CDR3 DNA sequence: TGTGCCAGCAGCTTCGGGACTAGCGCGGAGACCCAGTACTTC. Translation gives CASSFGTSAETQYF.

This clone was seen more than once but under ten times. The chain links TRBV11-2 to TRBJ1-3; tentative D call: TRBD1 (5 bases). Germline V gives CDR1 SGHAT, CDR2 FQNNGV. The CDR3 spans 14 residues. V lost 3 bases and J lost 5, with 11 bases in between. CDR3 DNA sequence: TGTGCCAGCAGCTTTCGGAGGGGTAGAAACACCATATATTTT. It translates to CASSFRRGRNTIYF.

The gene calls are TRBV18 and TRBJ1-5; D ambiguous. V was shortened by 6 bases and J by 0 bases, with 12 bases between the two germline ends. This CDR3 has 15 residues. Germline V CDR1 and CDR2: KGHSH, LQKENI. The CDR3 DNA follows: TGTGCCAGCTCTCCCGACAAGTATAGCAATCAGCCCCAGCATTTT. It is translated as CASSPDKYSNQPQHF.

This chain uses TRBV4-1 with TRBJ2-1; a weak D match, TRBD2 (6 bases). CDR1 is MGHRA and CDR2 is YSYEKL in the germline V gene. This CDR3 region has 13 residues. V was clipped by 6 bases and J by 0 bases, with 6 bases between them. The CDR3 reads CASRGLSYNEQFF. CDR3 DNA sequence: TGCGCCAGCAGGGGACTCTCCTACAATGAGCAGTTCTTC.

The chain links TRBV7-9 to TRBJ1-6; 7 bases are shared with TRBD1. Germline CDR1 and CDR2: SEHNR and FQNEAQ (reference sequence). The CDR3 length is 14 residues. After removal of 5 bases from V and 10 bases from J, the junction contained 8 bases not matched to a gene. CDR3 DNA: TGTGCCAGCAGCCCCCAGGGGGATGGATCACCCCTCCACTTT. This encodes CASSPQGDGSPLHF.

The chain links TRBV3-1 (or the pseudogene TRBV3-2) to TRBJ1-3; TRBD1 aligns across 7 bases. CDR1 LGHDT and CDR2 YNNKEL come from the germline V gene (reference sequence). Trimming at V came to 1 base and at J to 4 bases, leaving 19 bases not matched to a gene. The length of the CDR3 is 20 residues. CDR3 in amino acids: CASSQVGGEANRGSGNTIYF. The DNA for the CDR3 is TGTGCCAGCAGCCAAGTAGGGGGAGAAGCGAACAGGGGTTCCGGAAACACCATATATTTT.

The chain is built from TRBV5-1 and TRBJ1-1; 12 bases map to TRBD1. This CDR3 comprises 17 residues. Germline assignment: CDR1 SGHRS and CDR2 YFSETQ. Trimming cost V 0 bases and J 3 bases; bases outside gene matches: 6. The CDR3 DNA reads as TGCGCCAGCAGCTTGGTGGGACAGGGGGCGCGGGACACTGAAGCTTTCTTT. Amino acids: CASSLVGQGARDTEAFF.

This clone was observed a handful of times. CDR3 residues: CASSPGSGYGYTF. DNA for the CDR3: TGTGCCAGCAGCCCGGGTTCGGGGTATGGCTACACCTTC. The V and J genes are TRBV6-5 and TRBJ1-2; D remains unclear. The CDR3 contains 13 residues. V was cut by 6 bases and J by 5 bases, with 13 bases left in between. In germline, CDR1 is MNHEY, CDR2 SVGAGI.

The chain links TRBV2 to TRBJ1-5; TRBD1 aligns across 8 bases. The V segment lost 6 bases and the J segment 6 bases; nucleotides outside the gene matches: 10. Germline V CDR1 and CDR2: SNHLY, FYNNEI. The CDR3 is made up of 15 amino acids. This chain's CDR3 is CASRDPQGALQPQHF. In DNA form, the CDR3 reads TGTGCCAGCAGAGACCCCCAGGGGGCACTTCAGCCCCAGCATTTT. The full variable domain, with the rest looked up from reference TRBV2 and TRBJ1-5, is EPEVTQTPSHQVTQMGQEVILRCVPISNHLYFYWYRQILGQKVEFLVSFYNNEISEKSEIFDDQFSVERPDGSNFTLKIRSTKLEDSAMYFCASRDPQGALQPQHFGDGTRLSIL.

V gene TRBV25-1 combines with J gene TRBJ1-1; D perhaps matches TRBD1 (6 bases). The CDR3 sequence is 16 residues long. The germline CDR1 and CDR2 sequences are MGHDK and SYGVNS. Trimming shortened V by 2 bases and J by 0 bases, and 13 bases separated the two germline ends. CDR3 in DNA: TGTGCCAGCAGTGAAGTTAATGGACAGTTGAACACTGAAGCTTTCTTT. This gives the protein CASSEVNGQLNTEAFF.

This rearrangement joins TRBV4-1 to TRBJ1-2, with a possible D match to TRBD1 (6 bases). Trimming took 1 base from V and 6 from J, leaving 15 bases between them. This CDR3 region has 15 residues. Germline loops: CDR1 MGHRA, CDR2 YSYEKL. Written as DNA, the CDR3 is TGCGCCAGCAGCCAAGTCCCCAGGGGCTCAGATGGCTACACCTTC. Protein product: CASSQVPRGSDGYTF.

V is TRBV7-6 and J is TRBJ2-1; maybe TRBD2 (6 bases). CDR3 length: 15 residues. Germline CDR1 is SGHVS and CDR2 is FNYEAQ. The V end lost 5 bases, the J end lost 8 bases, and 19 bases lay between the germline ends. The CDR3 coding sequence is TGTGCCAGCAGCACTTTGAATAGGGAGGTGGATGAGCAGTTCTTC. This sequence encodes CASSTLNREVDEQFF.

The CDR3 DNA sequence: TGTGCCAGCAGCTTAGTAAGGGGTATGGCCAAAAACATTCAGTACTTC. Its protein is CASSLVRGMAKNIQYF. The chain joins TRBV11-2 to TRBJ2-4; TRBD1 is a possible D gene (5 bases). V was shortened by 1 base and J by 1 base, with 11 bases between the two germline ends. CDR1 and CDR2 from the germline V gene are SGHAT and FQNNGV. The CDR3 totals 16 residues.

This rearrangement joins TRBV5-6 to TRBJ2-1, with 11 bases lining up with TRBD1. Germline V gene sequence: CDR1 SGHDT, CDR2 YYEEEE. This CDR3 comprises 15 residues. V lost 4 bases, J lost 6 bases, and 6 bases stayed unmatched. The CDR3 loop is CASSPGTGGINEQFF. CDR3 DNA: TGTGCCAGCAGCCCCGGGACAGGGGGGATCAATGAGCAGTTCTTC.

V is TRBV6-5 and J is TRBJ2-5, with 10 bases fitting TRBD2. Trimming took 8 bases from V and 5 from J; bases not matched to a gene: 8. Germline lookup yields CDR1 MNHEY and CDR2 SVGAGI. This CDR3 has 14 residues. CDR3 sequence: CASGLAGARETQYF. CDR3 nucleotide sequence: TGTGCCAGCGGTCTAGCGGGGGCTAGGGAGACCCAGTACTTC.

V usage is TRBV5-1 and J usage is TRBJ1-3, with a tentative D call TRBD1 (5 bases). V shed 1 base and J shed 0 bases, with 11 bases lying between them. This CDR3 is built from 16 residues. The V gene's germline CDR1 is SGHRS and CDR2 YFSETQ. The CDR3 loop is CASSLNRGSSGNTIYF. For the CDR3, the DNA is TGCGCCAGCAGCTTGAATCGGGGGAGCTCTGGAAACACCATATATTTT.

This clone has only a few counts. V and J are TRBV5-1 and TRBJ2-7; 10 positions match TRBD1. The CDR3 spans 14 residues. Germline CDR1 reads SGHRS; CDR2 reads YFSETQ. The V segment lost 3 bases and the J segment 3 bases; nucleotides outside the gene matches: 3. The CDR3 nucleotides read TGCGCCAGCAGCTGGACAGGGGGAATCTACGAGCAGTACTTC. It encodes CASSWTGGIYEQYF.

The V gene is TRBV30, the J gene TRBJ1-6; unclear D gene. CDR1 and CDR2 (germline): GTSNPN, SVGIG (reference sequence). This CDR3 contains 13 residues. Trimming stripped 4 bases from V and 7 bases from J, with 11 bases between. CDR3 DNA sequence: TGTGCCTGGACCGGGTTAAGGAATTCACCCCTCCACTTT. It is translated as CAWTGLRNSPLHF.

The chain combines TRBV24-1 with TRBJ1-4, with 8 positions matching TRBD1. The CDR3 is made up of 15 amino acids. J lost 7 bases, V lost 7 bases, and 10 bases had no gene match. CDR1 and CDR2 from the germline V gene are KGHDR and SFDVKD. The CDR3 DNA follows: TGTGCCACCAGGCGGCAGGGGGCGTATCGTGAAAAACTGTTTTTT. Protein product: CATRRQGAYREKLFF.

The chain employs TRBV19 and TRBJ2-7; a possible D gene is TRBD1 (5 bases). In germline, CDR1 is LNHDA, CDR2 SQIVND (reference sequence). The germline V and J ends were trimmed by 4 bases and 0 bases, with 16 bases remaining between them. The CDR3 totals 16 residues. The CDR3 nucleotides read TGTGCCAGTAGTACCTCGACAGTTTCTTACTCCTACGAGCAGTACTTC. Residues: CASSTSTVSYSYEQYF.

This chain connects TRBV3-1 (or the pseudogene TRBV3-2) to TRBJ2-1; perhaps TRBD2 as D (5 bases). V gave up 1 base and J gave up 5 bases, with 12 bases separating them. CDR3 length equals 15 residues. Germline V CDR1 and CDR2: LGHDT, YNNKEL (reference sequence). CDR3 DNA sequence: TGTGCCAGCAGCCAAGGCCTAGCTCCCCACAATGAGCAGTTCTTC. Protein: CASSQGLAPHNEQFF.

The CDR3 bases are TGTGCCAGCAGTTTGTACAGGGGAGATCAGCCCCAGCATTTT. Translated, it gives CASSLYRGDQPQHF. The chain is built from TRBV27 and TRBJ1-5; 7 bases are shared with TRBD1. CDR3 length: 14 amino acids. Germline CDR1 reads MNHEY; CDR2 reads SMNVEV (reference sequence). After removal of 3 bases from V and 5 bases from J, the junction contained 4 bases not matched to a gene.

The J gene is TRBJ1-4, the V gene TRBV2, with 9 bases matching TRBD1. V gave up 7 bases and J gave up 7 bases; unmatched junction bases: 10. Germline V lookup: CDR1 SNHLY, CDR2 FYNNEI. CDR3 size: 15 residues. DNA for the CDR3: TGTGCCAGCATTGGCGGGACAGGGAATGGTGAAAAACTGTTTTTT. Residues: CASIGGTGNGEKLFF.